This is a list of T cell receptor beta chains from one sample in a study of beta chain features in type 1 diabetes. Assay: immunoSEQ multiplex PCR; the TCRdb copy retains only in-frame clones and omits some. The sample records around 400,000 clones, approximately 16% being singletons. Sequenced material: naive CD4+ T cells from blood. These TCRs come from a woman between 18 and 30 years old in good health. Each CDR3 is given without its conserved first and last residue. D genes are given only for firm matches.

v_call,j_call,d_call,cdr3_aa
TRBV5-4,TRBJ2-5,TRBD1,ASSLGQQGARETQY
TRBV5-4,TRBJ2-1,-,ASSPDRTRDNEQF
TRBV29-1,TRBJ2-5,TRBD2,SVVLGGRGETQY
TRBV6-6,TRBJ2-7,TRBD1,ASSPHGQGTSYEQY
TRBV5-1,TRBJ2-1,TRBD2,ASSLAAGSYNEQF
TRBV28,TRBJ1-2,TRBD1,ATSGTGHRGYT
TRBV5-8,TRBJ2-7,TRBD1,ASRVGQGTPYEQY
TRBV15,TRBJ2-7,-,ATSSPGLEKSYEQY
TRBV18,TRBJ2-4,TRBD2,ASSPLETSLGAKNIQY
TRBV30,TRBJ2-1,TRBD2,AWSVRVTSGRRGHEQF
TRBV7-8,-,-,ASSVGGSTYEQY
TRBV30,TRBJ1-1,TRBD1,AWSPDRRDTEAF
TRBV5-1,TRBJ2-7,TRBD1,ASSRDRGYEQY
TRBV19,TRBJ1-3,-,ASTISGNTIY
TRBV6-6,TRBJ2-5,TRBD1,ASIYRGQETQY
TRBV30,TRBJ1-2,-,AWSRLYGYT
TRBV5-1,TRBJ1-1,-,ASSSDNSILNTEAF
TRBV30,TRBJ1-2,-,AWSGGSYGYT
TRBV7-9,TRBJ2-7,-,ASSPGPRGLTYEQY
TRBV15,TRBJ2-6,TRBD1,ATSRGTGGPTGANVLT
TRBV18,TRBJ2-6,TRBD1,ASSPWDRVIISSGANVLT
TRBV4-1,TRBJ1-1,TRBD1,ASTERQGILNTEAF
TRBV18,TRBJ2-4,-,ASSRDSGLAKNIQY
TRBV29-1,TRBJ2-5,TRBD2,SVGGGRTSGRETQY
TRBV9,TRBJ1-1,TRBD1,ASSGGYRDRDTEAF
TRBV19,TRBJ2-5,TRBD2,ASSIGGTSGQETQY
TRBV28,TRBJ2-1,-,ASSLPQGGEQF
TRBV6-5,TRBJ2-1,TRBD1,ASTRGQYNEQF
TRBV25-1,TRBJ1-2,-,ASSGDRTGYT
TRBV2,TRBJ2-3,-,ASTLVASTDTQY
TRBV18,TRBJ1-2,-,ASSPMGAPNYGYT
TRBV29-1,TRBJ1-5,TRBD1,SVGQGDQPQH
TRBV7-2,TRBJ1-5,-,ASSSIRDTLGNQPQH
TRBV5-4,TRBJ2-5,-,ASSPGPRAEETQY
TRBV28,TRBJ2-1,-,ASSPVLVLDYNEQF
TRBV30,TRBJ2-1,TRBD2,AWARGGDEQF
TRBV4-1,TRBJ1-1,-,ASSQDGPYMNTEAF
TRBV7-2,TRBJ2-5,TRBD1,ASSTRTGNFRETQY
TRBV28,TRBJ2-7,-,ASRGGEGLSYEQY